Below are 17 T cell receptor beta chains sequenced from a single sample in a study of PD-1 blockade in mismatch repair-deficient tumors. Using immunoSEQ multiplex PCR, the repertoire was profiled, and TCRdb retains in-frame clones only, with some absent. The data show under 50,000 clones, with 75% to 90% seen just once and approximately 0.98% held by the top ten. Specimen: PBMCs, collected about 40 weeks after starting pembrolizumab. All receptors come from an adult with mismatch repair-deficient cancer.

The gene calls are TRBV28 and TRBJ1-2, with 10 bases matching TRBD1. From germline, CDR1 is MDHEN and CDR2 SYDVKM. The CDR3 loop spans 13 amino acids. Losses at the gene ends were 10 bases for V and 4 bases for J; bases not matched to a gene: 6. The CDR3 region is CATTTGGSYGYTF. The CDR3 DNA reads as TGTGCCACTACGACAGGGGGCTCCTATGGCTACACCTTC.

This chain connects TRBV4-1 to TRBJ1-1; tentatively, D is TRBD1 (5 bases). The V end was cut by 4 bases, the J end by 5 bases, with 14 bases between. The CDR3 loop spans 14 amino acids. CDR1 is MGHRA, CDR2 YSYEKL, per germline. This chain's CDR3 is CASSPKRGGTEAFF. CDR3 sequence (DNA): TGCGCCAGCAGCCCAAAACGGGGGGGAACTGAAGCTTTCTTT.

V gene TRBV15 combines with J gene TRBJ2-5, with 7 bases that match TRBD1. Germline V CDR1 and CDR2: LNHNV, YYDKDF (reference sequence). V was pared by 5 bases and J by 5 bases, with 17 bases of the junction left unmatched. This CDR3 contains 17 residues. The CDR3 DNA follows: TGTGCCACCAGCGAAATGGTCCGGGACAGATTAAGGGAGACCCAGTACTTC. Protein sequence: CATSEMVRDRLRETQYF. The complete variable domain, with remaining parts taken from reference TRBV15 and TRBJ2-5, reads DAMVIQNPRYQVTQFGKPVTLSCSQTLNHNVMYWYQQKSSQAPKLLFHYYDKDFNNEADTPDNFQSRRPNTSFCFLDIRSPGLGDTAMYLCATSEMVRDRLRETQYFGPGTRLLVL.

The rearrangement joins TRBV5-1 to TRBJ2-1; 14 bases match TRBD2. The CDR3 has 19 amino acids. Germline lookup yields CDR1 SGHRS and CDR2 YFSETQ. The V gene end was trimmed by 6 bases and the J gene end by 8 bases; junction bases not matched to a gene: 19. The CDR3 DNA reads as TGCGCCAGCAACCACAGGGGACTAGCGGGAGACGAATCCCTCGATGAGCAGTTCTTC. Amino acids: CASNHRGLAGDESLDEQFF.

In this sample, this clone turned up once. The rearrangement links TRBV7-8 to TRBJ1-1; 10 bases line up with TRBD1. CDR3 length equals 15 residues. Germline V lookup: CDR1 SGHVS, CDR2 FQNEAQ. Trimming removed 6 bases from V and 5 bases from J; junction bases left unmatched: 9. The chain's CDR3 is CASSSGTGVFTEAFF. In nucleotides, the CDR3 is TGTGCCAGCAGTTCCGGGACAGGGGTTTTTACTGAAGCTTTCTTT.

A few counts support this clone. J is TRBJ2-7 and V is TRBV19, with D possibly being TRBD2 (5 bases). Trimming pared 4 bases from V and 2 bases from J, leaving 12 bases between. Germline V gene lookup returns CDR1 LNHDA and CDR2 SQIVND (reference sequence). The CDR3 runs to 14 residues. The CDR3 loop reads CASSTRGATYEQYF. For the CDR3, the DNA is TGTGCCAGTAGTACCCGGGGAGCTACCTACGAGCAGTACTTC.

The chain combines TRBV7-9 with TRBJ2-3; D possibly corresponds to TRBD2 (6 bases). Deletions cut 1 base from V and 5 bases from J, with 7 bases between. The germline CDR1 and CDR2 sequences are SEHNR and FQNEAQ (reference sequence). This CDR3 has 13 amino acids. In DNA form, the CDR3 reads TGTGCCAGCAGCTTAGTGGGAGGAGATACGCAGTATTTT. Translating it yields CASSLVGGDTQYF.

Concerning this clone itself: This CDR3 fails to terminate in the conserved phenylalanine or tryptophan, so it likely reflects a read error. No DNA is shown, since the ends of the CDR3 on it are uncertain; the CDR3 is the one TCRdb lists. This sequence joins TRBV27 and TRBJ1-2. CDR1 MNHEY and CDR2 SMNVEV come from the germline V gene (reference sequence). Ends included, the CDR3 has 12 residues. The CDR3 spells CASSRRPDYQID.

The chain links TRBV6-5 to TRBJ2-5, with D maybe TRBD1 (5 bases). Per the germline V gene, CDR1 is MNHEY and CDR2 is SVGAGI. The CDR3 length is 15 residues. The V gene lost 7 bases and the J gene lost 2 bases, with 17 bases spanning the gap. Here the CDR3 reads CASKDGAGRQETQYF. Here the CDR3 DNA reads TGTGCCAGCAAGGATGGCGCAGGGCGTCAAGAGACCCAGTACTTC.

This sequence joins TRBV29-1 and TRBJ2-3; D possibly corresponds to TRBD2 (6 bases). With 3 bases removed from V and 2 bases from J, the gap between germline ends came to 6 bases. Germline V gene lookup returns CDR1 SQVTM and CDR2 ANQGSEA. The CDR3 spans 12 residues. The CDR3 region has the DNA TGCAGCGTTGAGCGGGACACAGATACGCAGTATTTT. Amino acids: CSVERDTDTQYF.

J is TRBJ2-7 and V is TRBV5-4; 7 bases align to TRBD1. The CDR3 has 14 residues. Germline CDR1 SGHNT, CDR2 YYREEE (reference sequence). J gave up 0 bases and V 4 bases, and 4 bases lay outside the gene matches. DNA for the CDR3: TGTGCCAGCAGCCGACAGGGAAGCTCCTACGAGCAGTACTTC. Protein sequence: CASSRQGSSYEQYF.

The chain uses TRBV28 and TRBJ1-5, with a tentative D call TRBD1 (5 bases). The ends were cut back, 7 bases at V and 4 bases at J, with 20 bases in the middle. The CDR3 consists of 16 residues. Germline CDR1 is MDHEN and CDR2 is SYDVKM. CDR3 DNA sequence: TGTGCCAGCACCCCTGGGGGGGGGTGGCGGAATCAGCCCCAGCATTTT. It codes for CASTPGGGWRNQPQHF.

The chain employs TRBV18 and TRBJ2-2, with 8 bases lining up with TRBD1. V shed 5 bases, J shed 5 bases, and the junction held 4 bases outside the gene matches. CDR3 length: 14 residues. The germline gives CDR1 KGHSH, CDR2 LQKENI. The DNA of the CDR3 is TGTGCCAGCTCATCAGGGGGCCGGACCGGGGAGCTGTTTTTT. Translation: CASSSGGRTGELFF.

This clone was seen once. The gene calls are TRBV6-5 and TRBJ2-7; 7 bases match TRBD1. The CDR3 contains 14 residues. Germline V gene data show CDR1 as MNHEY and CDR2 as SVGAGI. Trimming at V came to 6 bases and at J to 4 bases, leaving 9 bases not matched to a gene. CDR3 sequence reads: CASSLQGRSYEQYF. Here the CDR3 DNA reads TGTGCCAGCAGCCTACAGGGGCGATCTTACGAGCAGTACTTC.

The sample holds one count of this clone. This chain joins TRBV9 and TRBJ2-2, with TRBD1 as a possible D gene (6 bases). Trimming took off 2 bases at V and 7 bases at J, with 18 bases between the two ends. Per germline, CDR1 SGDLS and CDR2 YYNGEE. This CDR3 is built from 16 residues. The CDR3 nucleotides are TGTGCCAGCAGCGTTACGGGACAATCCCAGGGCGGGGAGCTGTTTTTT. Translation: CASSVTGQSQGGELFF.

The gene calls are TRBV5-5 and TRBJ1-5; D perhaps matches TRBD1 (6 bases). The CDR3 has 15 residues. The V and J ends lost 0 bases and 7 bases respectively, with 14 bases between them. CDR1 and CDR2 from the germline V gene are SGHKS and YYEKEE (reference sequence). CDR3 amino acids: CASSLERQAGQPQHF. CDR3 nucleotides: TGTGCCAGCAGCTTGGAACGACAGGCAGGCCAGCCCCAGCATTTT.

This chain uses TRBV2 with TRBJ2-1; perhaps TRBD1 as D (6 bases). The ends were cut back, 2 bases at V and 5 bases at J, with 16 bases in the middle. There are 16 residues in the CDR3. The germline V gene has CDR1 SNHLY and CDR2 FYNNEI. CDR3 region: CASSEFLGAANNEQFF. The CDR3 nucleotides are TGTGCCAGCAGTGAATTTTTGGGGGCCGCTAACAATGAGCAGTTCTTC.